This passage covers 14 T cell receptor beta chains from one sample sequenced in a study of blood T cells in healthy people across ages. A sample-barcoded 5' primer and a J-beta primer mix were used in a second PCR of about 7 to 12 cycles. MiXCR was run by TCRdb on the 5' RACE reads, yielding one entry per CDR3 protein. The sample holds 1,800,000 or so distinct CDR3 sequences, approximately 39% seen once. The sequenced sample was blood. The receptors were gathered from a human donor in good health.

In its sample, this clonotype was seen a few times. Written as DNA, the CDR3 is TGTGCCAGCAGCTTGCACCCCGGCGGTACCTACGAGCAGTACTTC. Translated, it gives CASSLHPGGTYEQYF. The chain combines TRBV7-2 with TRBJ2-7; D not certain. Trimming took off 3 bases at V and 2 bases at J, with 14 bases between the two ends. This CDR3 spans 15 amino acids. Looked up from germline, CDR1 is SGHTA and CDR2 is FQGNSA.

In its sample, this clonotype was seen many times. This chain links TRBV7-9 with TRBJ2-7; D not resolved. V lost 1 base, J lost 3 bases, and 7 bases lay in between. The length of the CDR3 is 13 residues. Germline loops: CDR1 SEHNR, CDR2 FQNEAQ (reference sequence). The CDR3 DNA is TGTGCCAGCAGCTTAGTCCCAGGCTACGAGCAGTACTTC. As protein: CASSLVPGYEQYF.

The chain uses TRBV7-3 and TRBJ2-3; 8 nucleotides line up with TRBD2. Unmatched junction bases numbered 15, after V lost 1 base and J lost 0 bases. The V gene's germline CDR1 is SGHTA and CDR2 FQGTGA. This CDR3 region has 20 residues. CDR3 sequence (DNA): TGTGCCAGCAGCTTAAGGCCAACTAGCGGAAGAGTTACTAGCACAGATACGCAGTATTTT. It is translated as CASSLRPTSGRVTSTDTQYF.

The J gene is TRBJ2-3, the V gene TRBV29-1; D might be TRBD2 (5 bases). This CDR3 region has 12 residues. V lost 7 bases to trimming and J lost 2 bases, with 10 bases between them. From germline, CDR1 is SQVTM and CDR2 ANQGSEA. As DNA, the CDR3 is TGCAGCGCCGCGGGCTACACAGATACGCAGTATTTT. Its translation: CSAAGYTDTQYF.

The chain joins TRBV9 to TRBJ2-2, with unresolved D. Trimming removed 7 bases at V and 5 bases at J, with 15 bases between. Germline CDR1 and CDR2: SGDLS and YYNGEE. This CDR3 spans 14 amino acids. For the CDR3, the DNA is TGTGCCAGCGGCTCTTCGGGTTGGACCGGGGAGCTGTTTTTT. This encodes CASGSSGWTGELFF.

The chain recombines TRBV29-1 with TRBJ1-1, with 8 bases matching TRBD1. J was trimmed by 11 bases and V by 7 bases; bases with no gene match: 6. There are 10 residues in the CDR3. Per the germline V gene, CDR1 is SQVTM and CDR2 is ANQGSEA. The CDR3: CSAPGGPAFF. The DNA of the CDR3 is TGCAGCGCTCCAGGGGGCCCCGCTTTCTTT. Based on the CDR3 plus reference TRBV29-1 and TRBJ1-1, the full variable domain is SAVISQKPSRDICQRGTSLTIQCQVDSQVTMMFWYRQQPGQSLTLIATANQGSEATYESGFVIDKFPISRPNLTFSTLTVSNMSPEDSSIYLCSAPGGPAFFGQGTRLTVV.

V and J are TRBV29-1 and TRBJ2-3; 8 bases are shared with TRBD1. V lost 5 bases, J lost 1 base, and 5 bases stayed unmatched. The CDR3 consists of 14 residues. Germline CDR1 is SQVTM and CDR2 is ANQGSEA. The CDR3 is CSVSRGQGTDTQYF. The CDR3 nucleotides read TGCAGCGTTTCAAGGGGACAGGGCACAGATACGCAGTATTTT.

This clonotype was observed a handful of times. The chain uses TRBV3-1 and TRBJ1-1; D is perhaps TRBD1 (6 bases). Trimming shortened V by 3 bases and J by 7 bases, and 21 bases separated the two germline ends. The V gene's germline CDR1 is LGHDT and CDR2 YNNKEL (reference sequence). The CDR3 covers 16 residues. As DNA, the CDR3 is TGTGCCAGCAGCCACGGATCTAGGGGGAGCGCCGGTGAAGCTTTCTTT. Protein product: CASSHGSRGSAGEAFF. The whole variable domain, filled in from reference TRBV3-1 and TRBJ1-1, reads DTAVSQTPKYLVTQMGNDKSIKCEQNLGHDTMYWYKQDSKKFLKIMFSYNNKELIINETVPNRFSPKSPDKAHLNLHINSLELGDSAVYFCASSHGSRGSAGEAFFGQGTRLTVV.

As DNA, the CDR3 is TGTGCCATCAGTGATGAGCGGGGGGGCCAGGGGAGTGAGCAGTTCTTC. Amino acid sequence: CAISDERGGQGSEQFF. This chain uses TRBV10-3 with TRBJ2-1; 10 nucleotides line up with TRBD2. The CDR3 is 16 residues long. Germline V gene data show CDR1 as ENHRY and CDR2 as SYGVKD. J lost 9 bases, V lost 3 bases, and 11 bases had no gene match.

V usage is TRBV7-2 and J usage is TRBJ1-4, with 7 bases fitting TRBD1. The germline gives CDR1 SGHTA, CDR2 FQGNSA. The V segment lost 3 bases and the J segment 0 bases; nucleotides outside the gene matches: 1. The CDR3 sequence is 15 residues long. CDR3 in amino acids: CASSLDRPTNEKLFF. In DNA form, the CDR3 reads TGTGCCAGCAGCTTGGACAGGCCAACTAATGAAAAACTGTTTTTT.

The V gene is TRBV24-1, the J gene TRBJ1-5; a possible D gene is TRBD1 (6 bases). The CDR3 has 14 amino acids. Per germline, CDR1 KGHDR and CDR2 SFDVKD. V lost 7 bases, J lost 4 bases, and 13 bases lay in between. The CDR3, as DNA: TGTGCCACCAGCACTGGACAGATGAATCAGCCCCAGCATTTT. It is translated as CATSTGQMNQPQHF.

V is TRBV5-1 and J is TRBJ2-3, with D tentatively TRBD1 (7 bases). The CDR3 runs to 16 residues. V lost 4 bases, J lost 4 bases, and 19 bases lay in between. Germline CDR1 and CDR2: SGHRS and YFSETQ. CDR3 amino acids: CASSGGTVLRSDTQYF. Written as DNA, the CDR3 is TGCGCCAGCAGCGGCGGGACAGTCCTACGATCAGATACGCAGTATTTT.

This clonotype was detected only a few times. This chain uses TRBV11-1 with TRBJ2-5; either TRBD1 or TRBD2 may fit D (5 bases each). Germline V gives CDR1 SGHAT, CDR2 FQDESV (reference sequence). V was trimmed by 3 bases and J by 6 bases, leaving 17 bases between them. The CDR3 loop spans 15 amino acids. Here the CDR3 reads CASSFKPGPDQTQYF. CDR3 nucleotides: TGTGCCAGCAGCTTTAAACCGGGGCCCGACCAGACCCAGTACTTC. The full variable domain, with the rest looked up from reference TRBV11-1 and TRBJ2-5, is EAEVAQSPRYKITEKSQAVAFWCDPISGHATLYWYRQILGQGPELLVQFQDESVVDDSQLPKDRFSAERLKGVDSTLKIQPAELGDSAMYLCASSFKPGPDQTQYFGPGTRLLVL.

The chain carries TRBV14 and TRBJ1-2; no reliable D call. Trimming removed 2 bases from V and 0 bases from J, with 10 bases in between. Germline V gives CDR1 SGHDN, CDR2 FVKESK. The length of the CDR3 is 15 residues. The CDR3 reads CASSQTALTNYGYTF. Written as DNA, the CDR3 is TGTGCCAGCAGCCAAACGGCTCTGACTAACTATGGCTACACCTTC. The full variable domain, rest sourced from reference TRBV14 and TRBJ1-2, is EAGVTQFPSHSVIEKGQTVTLRCDPISGHDNLYWYRRVMGKEIKFLLHFVKESKQDESGMPNNRFLAERTGGTYSTLKVQPAELEDSGVYFCASSQTALTNYGYTFGSGTRLTVV.